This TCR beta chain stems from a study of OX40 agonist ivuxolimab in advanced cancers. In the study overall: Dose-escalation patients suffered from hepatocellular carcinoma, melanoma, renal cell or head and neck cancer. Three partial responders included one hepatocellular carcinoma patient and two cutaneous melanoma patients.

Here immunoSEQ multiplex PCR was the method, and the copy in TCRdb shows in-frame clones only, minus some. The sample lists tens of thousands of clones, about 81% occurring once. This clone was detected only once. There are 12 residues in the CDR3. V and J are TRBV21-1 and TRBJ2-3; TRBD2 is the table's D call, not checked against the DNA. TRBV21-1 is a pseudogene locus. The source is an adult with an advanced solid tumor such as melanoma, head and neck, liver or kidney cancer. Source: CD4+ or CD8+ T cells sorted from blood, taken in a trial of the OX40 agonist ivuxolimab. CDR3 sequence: CASSMRENTQYF. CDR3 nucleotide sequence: TGTGCCAGCAGCATGAGGGAGAATACGCAGTATTTT.